This T cell receptor beta chain was captured in a study of blood T cell repertoires in COVID-19. Overall study: Researchers got acute and convalescent COVID-19 samples from the United States, Italy and Spain.

TCRdb keeps only in-frame clones here, not all; method: immunoSEQ multiplex PCR. The top ten clones hold roughly 12% of a sample with fewer than 350,000 clones, roughly nine tenths of them seen once. CDR3 length: 15 amino acids. Germline values: CDR1 SNHLY, CDR2 FYNNEI. V lost 2 bases, J lost 8 bases, and 4 bases stayed unmatched. The sample comprised peripheral blood. V usage is TRBV2 and J usage is TRBJ2-1, with 12 bases that match TRBD2. This clonotype was sampled from a woman aged 30 to 39 with COVID-19, enrolled during active disease. CDR3 region: CASSELAGGSHEQFF. CDR3 DNA: TGTGCCAGCAGTGAACTAGCGGGGGGGAGTCATGAGCAGTTCTTC. The entire variable domain, with the rest obtained from reference TRBV2 and TRBJ2-1, is as follows: EPEVTQTPSHQVTQMGQEVILRCVPISNHLYFYWYRQILGQKVEFLVSFYNNEISEKSEIFDDQFSVERPDGSNFTLKIRSTKLEDSAMYFCASSELAGGSHEQFFGPGTRLTVL.